The source of this T cell receptor (beta chain) is a study of blood T cell repertoires in COVID-19 (dated by TCRdb to about 2020). The study in broad terms: Samples from collaborators originated in the United States, Italy and Spain and spanned both the acute and convalescent phases of COVID-19. The material from the prospective study consisted of cDNA or gDNA derived from T cells, B-cell-depleted T cells, or PBMCs. Subjects who had been exposed to COVID-19, were actively infected with it, or had recovered from it provided the deeply sampled blood TCRbeta repertoires that made up the dataset. The repertoires were released in a freely available public database intended as a resource for research on the immune response to SARS-CoV-2. Samples came from the ongoing ImmuneRACE study (first 160 participants) plus 1,254 subjects from 6 global collaborators. Sample metadata almost always included a de-identified subject ID, COVID-19 status, age in years and sex. Where available, HLA class I and class II types were taken from metadata supplied by the sample provider and were not determined by assay-based typing. Results the study describes overall, beyond this receptor: The amount of clinical and demographic metadata varied by source and participant and was provided uncurated.

As for this clone: Its cognate antigen has yet to be identified. Base qualities are missing; no much larger clone stands one base away.

TCRbeta CDR3 regions were amplified from genomic DNA by means of the immunoSEQ Assay, a bias-controlled multiplex PCR. The published analysis was carried out like this. Nucleated cell counts per sample were estimated from amplification of reference gene primers within the assay. To quantify the absolute abundance of each unique TCRbeta CDR3 rearrangement, sequence reads were collapsed and filtered. Productive Simpson clonality was computed per sample as the square root of Simpson's diversity index over productive rearrangements. This immuneACCESS table, as held by TCRdb, lists in-frame sequences with V and J called but not all clones. Of the missing ones, under half trace to an unresolved V gene in checked studies; the others have no known cause. Clone size and the V and J calls come from that table; the DNA yielded D and trimming. This sample is represented by 70,000 or so clones; about nine tenths of them were singletons. Of the sample, 5.1% falls within the top ten clones.

The collaborating institutions used their own protocols to collect whole blood in K2EDTA tubes. Collaborator samples were shipped for TCRbeta analysis as frozen whole blood, isolated PBMCs, or DNA extracted from either sample type. Trimming removed 1 base from V and 5 bases from J; the gene matches leave 7 bases unexplained. From the germline V gene, CDR1 is KGHSH and CDR2 is LQKENI. The CDR3, cysteine through phenylalanine, is 15 amino acids long. Of all the DNA, just the CDR3 is kept, 45 bases in frame from base 1. This TCR was recovered from a woman under 30 with acute or convalescent COVID-19. The chain is made from TRBV18 and TRBJ2-5; TRBD2 lines up with 7 middle nucleotides. The sample consisted of peripheral blood. The CDR3 region has the sequence CASSPQAGEEETQYF. Read as DNA, the sequence is TGTGCCAGCTCACCACAGGCGGGAGAGGAGGAGACCCAGTACTTC.